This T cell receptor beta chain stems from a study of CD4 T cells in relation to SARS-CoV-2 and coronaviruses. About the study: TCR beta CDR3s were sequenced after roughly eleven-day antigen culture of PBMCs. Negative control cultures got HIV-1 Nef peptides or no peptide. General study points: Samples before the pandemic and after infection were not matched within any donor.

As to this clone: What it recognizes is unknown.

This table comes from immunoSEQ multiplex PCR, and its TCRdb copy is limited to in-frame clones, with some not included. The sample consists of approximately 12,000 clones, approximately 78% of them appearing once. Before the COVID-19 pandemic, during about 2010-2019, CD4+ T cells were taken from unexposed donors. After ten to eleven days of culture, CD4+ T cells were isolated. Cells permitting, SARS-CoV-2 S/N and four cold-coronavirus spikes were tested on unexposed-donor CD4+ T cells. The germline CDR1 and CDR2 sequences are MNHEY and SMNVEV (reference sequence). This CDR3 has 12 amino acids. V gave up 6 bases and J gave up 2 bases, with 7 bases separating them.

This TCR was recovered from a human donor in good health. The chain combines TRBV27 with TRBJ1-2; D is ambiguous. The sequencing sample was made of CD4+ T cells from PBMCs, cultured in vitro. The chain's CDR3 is CASRKGNYGYTF. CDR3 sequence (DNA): TGTGCCAGCAGGAAAGGGAACTATGGCTACACCTTC.